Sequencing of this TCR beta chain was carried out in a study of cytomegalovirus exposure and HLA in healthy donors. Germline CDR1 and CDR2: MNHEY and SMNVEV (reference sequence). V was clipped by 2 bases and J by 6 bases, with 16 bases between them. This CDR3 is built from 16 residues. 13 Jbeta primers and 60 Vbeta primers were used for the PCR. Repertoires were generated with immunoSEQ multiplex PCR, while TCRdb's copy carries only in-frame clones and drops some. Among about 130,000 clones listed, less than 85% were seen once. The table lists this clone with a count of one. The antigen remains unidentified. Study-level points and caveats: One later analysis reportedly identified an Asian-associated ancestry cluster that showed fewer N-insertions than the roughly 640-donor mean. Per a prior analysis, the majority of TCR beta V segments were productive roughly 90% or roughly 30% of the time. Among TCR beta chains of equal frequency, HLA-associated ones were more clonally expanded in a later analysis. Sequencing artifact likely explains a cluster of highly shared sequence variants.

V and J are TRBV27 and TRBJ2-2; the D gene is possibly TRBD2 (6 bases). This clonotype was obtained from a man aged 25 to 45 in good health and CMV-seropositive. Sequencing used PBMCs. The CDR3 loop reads CASSLMAGSGPGELFF. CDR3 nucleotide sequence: TGTGCCAGCAGTTTAATGGCGGGGTCTGGGCCCGGGGAGCTGTTTTTT.